The rows below give T cell receptor beta chains drawn from one sample of a study of blood T cell repertoires in COVID-19. Some clones are missing from TCRdb's copy, which holds only in-frame ones; the method was immunoSEQ multiplex PCR. Here the sample spans hundreds of thousands of clones, 86% being singletons. Sequencing was carried out using peripheral blood. These TCRs come from a woman in her 70s with COVID-19, enrolled during active disease. Each CDR3 is given with its conserved first and last residue. The D gene is left open where the match is weak. Only part of the rows carry a size: once, few, many, or a class if the clone is expanded.

j_call clone_size d_call v_call cdr3_nt cdr3_aa
TRBJ2-1 NA NA TRBV24-1 TGTGCCACCAGTGATTGGGCCGGCTACAATGAGCAGTTCTTC CATSDWAGYNEQFF
TRBJ2-2 few TRBD2 TRBV30 TGTGCCTGGAGAGGGAGCGGGGGCTTCACCGGGGAGCTGTTTTTT CAWRGSGGFTGELFF
TRBJ1-3 NA NA TRBV30 TGTGCCTGGGGTACTGGAAACACCATATATTTT CAWGTGNTIYF
TRBJ1-6 NA TRBD1 TRBV29-1 TGCAGCGTTGGGACAGGGGCGGAAAATTCACCCCTCCACTTT CSVGTGAENSPLHF
TRBJ2-2 NA TRBD2 TRBV3-1/TRBV3-2 TGTGCCAGCAGCCGTATAGCGGGGGGGACCACCGGGGAGCTGTTTTTT CASSRIAGGTTGELFF
TRBJ2-7 NA TRBD2 TRBV6-2/TRBV6-3 TGTGCCAGCAGTTACTCGTTAGCGGGGGGTTCATACGAGCAGTACTTC CASSYSLAGGSYEQYF
TRBJ1-1 NA TRBD1 TRBV2 TGTGCCAGCAGCCTGACAGGGGGTAACACTGAAGCTTTCTTT CASSLTGGNTEAFF
TRBJ2-1 NA TRBD2 TRBV9 TGTGCCAGCAGCGTAGGCAGCGGGGGGGCAAATGAGCAGTTCTTC CASSVGSGGANEQFF
TRBJ2-7 NA TRBD1 TRBV5-1 TGCGCCAGCAGCTTGGGCTTGGGACAGGGCTACGAGCAGTACTTC CASSLGLGQGYEQYF
TRBJ2-3 NA NA TRBV4-1 TGCGCCAGCAGCCAGGCTGAGCGGCCAGATACGCAGTATTTT CASSQAERPDTQYF
TRBJ2-5 NA TRBD2 TRBV4-3 TGCGCCAGCAGCCAAGAAGTCACTAGCGGGGGGTTTTTGTACCAAGAGACCCAGTACTTC CASSQEVTSGGFLYQETQYF
TRBJ2-3 few NA TRBV5-1 TGCGCCAGCAGCTTGGGACAACTTCAAGGCGCGGATACGCAGTATTTT CASSLGQLQGADTQYF
TRBJ2-7 NA TRBD1 TRBV10-1 TGCGCCAGCAGTGAAGGGGGCGGGTACGAGCAGTACTTC CASSEGGGYEQYF
TRBJ1-1 NA TRBD1 TRBV30 TGTGCCTGGAGTCTCACAGGGGTCGGGGAAGCTTTCTTT CAWSLTGVGEAFF
TRBJ2-5 NA TRBD1 TRBV9 TGTGCCAGCAGCGCCAACCCCCAGGGGGCACATCAAGAGACCCAGTACTTC CASSANPQGAHQETQYF
TRBJ1-6 NA NA TRBV9 TGTGCCAGCAGCCCAACGGGGGATAATTCACCCCTCCACTTT CASSPTGDNSPLHF
TRBJ2-5 few TRBD2 TRBV28 TGTGCCAGCAGTTTACGTAGCGGGGGGTCGGGGACCCAGTACTTC CASSLRSGGSGTQYF
TRBJ2-3 NA TRBD2 TRBV19 TGTGCCAGTAGTCCTTGGACTAGCGGGGGAGGAGATACGCAGTATTTT CASSPWTSGGGDTQYF
TRBJ1-2 NA NA TRBV13 TGTGCCAGCAGCTTAGAAGGGGCCAGGGCTGGCTACACCTTC CASSLEGARAGYTF
TRBJ1-3 NA NA TRBV7-9 TGTGCCAGCAGCGAGGGCTTCTCTGGAAACACCATATATTTT CASSEGFSGNTIYF
TRBJ2-2 NA NA TRBV7-9 TGTGCCAGCAGCTCCGGGACTGTGCCCGGGGAGCTGTTTTTT CASSSGTVPGELFF
TRBJ2-7 NA TRBD1 TRBV5-1 TGCGCCAGCAGCTTCGCTTACAGGGGTTCGATCTACGAGCAGTACTTC CASSFAYRGSIYEQYF
TRBJ2-3 NA NA TRBV19 TGTGCCAGTAGTATCTCCCTAGGACAGAGCACAGATACGCAGTATTTT CASSISLGQSTDTQYF
TRBJ1-6 NA NA TRBV7-2 TGTGCCACCTGCTCCTATAATTCACCCCTCCACTTT CATCSYNSPLHF
TRBJ1-5 NA NA TRBV14 TGTGCCAGCAGCCTACAGGGTACGGGTCAGCCCCAGCATTTT CASSLQGTGQPQHF
TRBJ2-3 once NA TRBV10-1 TGCGCCAGCAGTGAGTCGATAGTCACAGATACGCAGTATTTT CASSESIVTDTQYF
TRBJ2-3 NA TRBD2 TRBV24-1 TGTGCCACCAGTGACCTTCAGCGGGGGGTAACAGATACGCAGTATTTT CATSDLQRGVTDTQYF
TRBJ1-1 NA TRBD1 TRBV10-3 TGTGCCATCGGAAGGAGGGGGCCGGCTGAAGCTTTCTTT CAIGRRGPAEAFF
TRBJ2-7 NA NA TRBV19 TGTGCCAGTAGTATAGCGGGCCGGACAACGATTTACGAGCAGTACTTC CASSIAGRTTIYEQYF
TRBJ2-3 NA NA TRBV25-1 TGTGCCAGCAGTCCGATGAGCGGGTTGAACACAGATACGCAGTATTTT CASSPMSGLNTDTQYF
TRBJ2-5 NA TRBD2 TRBV11-2 TGTGCCAGCAGCGGGACTAGCGGGGGCCAAGAGACCCAGTACTTC CASSGTSGGQETQYF
TRBJ1-2 few NA TRBV7-9 TGTGCCAGCACCATCCCGACAGGCTATGGCTACACCTTC CASTIPTGYGYTF
TRBJ2-7 NA NA TRBV6-5 TGTGCCAGCAGGCAGGGGCAATCGGGCGAGCAGTACTTC CASRQGQSGEQYF
TRBJ2-7 once NA TRBV6-2/TRBV6-3 TGTGCCAGCAGTTACTCGAACTACTACGAGCAGTACTTC CASSYSNYYEQYF
TRBJ2-2 once TRBD2 TRBV7-2 TGTGCCAGCAGCCAACCCCGGGAGGTAACCGGGGAGCTGTTTTTT CASSQPREVTGELFF
TRBJ2-2 NA TRBD2 TRBV4-2 TGTGCCAGCAGCCAAGAACTAGCACTAGCGGGGTACACCGGGGAGCTGTTTTTT CASSQELALAGYTGELFF
TRBJ2-1 NA TRBD2 TRBV18 TGTGCCAGCTCACCACCGAGCGGGGGGTGGAATGAGCAGTTCTTC CASSPPSGGWNEQFF
TRBJ2-3 once TRBD1 TRBV9 TGTGCCAGCAGCCGACAGGGAAGCACAGATACGCAGTATTTT CASSRQGSTDTQYF
TRBJ2-7 once TRBD2 TRBV2 TGTGCCAGCAGGCTCGGCGGGGGGGCCTACGAGCAGTACTTC CASRLGGGAYEQYF
TRBJ2-1 once TRBD2 TRBV5-6 TGTGCCAGCAGCGCCACTAGCGCGATCAATGAGCAGTTCTTC CASSATSAINEQFF
TRBJ2-1 NA NA TRBV2 NA CASILEERGGNEQFF
TRBJ1-1 NA TRBD1 TRBV19 TGTGCCAGTAGGACGCAGGGGGCCGCCAACACTGAAGCTTTCTTT CASRTQGAANTEAFF